Presented here are 16 T cell receptor beta chains from one specimen sequenced in a study of blood T cells in healthy people across ages. A second about 6 to 11 cycle PCR used barcoded and J-beta primers. TCRdb re-analysed the 5' RACE reads in MiXCR, keeping a single row per CDR3 protein. The sample includes around 780,000 distinct CDR3 sequences, 45% to 70% of them seen just once. The sample was blood. The receptors come from a man aged 35 to 55 in good health.

This rearrangement joins TRBV6-5 to TRBJ2-1; D gene unclear. In germline, CDR1 is MNHEY, CDR2 SVGAGI. The germline V and J ends were trimmed by 4 bases and 8 bases, with 18 bases remaining between them. This CDR3 has 15 amino acids. CDR3 sequence: CASSFTSSSLYEQFF. The DNA for the CDR3 is TGTGCCAGCAGTTTCACGTCTAGTAGCTTGTATGAGCAGTTCTTC.

The V gene is TRBV9, the J gene TRBJ2-7; 11 nucleotides align to TRBD2. TRBJ2-5 explains the end of the DNA better; the J call may be wrong. There are 16 residues in the CDR3. Looked up from germline, CDR1 is SGDLS and CDR2 is YYNGEE. DNA for the CDR3: TGTGCCAGCAGCGTAGGTGGTAGCGGGGGGGTCGAGACCCAGTACTTC. This sequence encodes CASSVGGSGGVETQYF.

For the CDR3, the DNA is TGTGCCAGCAGCTTACTCGGACAGTCTGGGACAGATACGCAGTATTTT. This encodes CASSLLGQSGTDTQYF. This chain uses TRBV7-8 with TRBJ2-3, with D perhaps TRBD1 (6 bases). Deletions cut 2 bases from V and 3 bases from J, with 15 bases between. This CDR3 contains 16 residues. Germline CDR1 and CDR2: SGHVS and FQNEAQ.

This chain links TRBV24-1 with TRBJ2-3; D is possibly TRBD2 (6 bases). This CDR3 region has 15 residues. Trimming cost V 3 bases and J 6 bases, with 15 bases left between them. Germline CDR1 is KGHDR and CDR2 is SFDVKD. The CDR3 nucleotides are TGTGCCACCAGTGATGTAGCGGACGATCTCGATACGCAGTATTTT. The encoded protein is CATSDVADDLDTQYF.

The gene calls are TRBV20-1 and TRBJ2-4, with D maybe TRBD2 (5 bases). The J call may be mistaken, given a closer DNA end match to TRBJ2-7. Per the germline V gene, CDR1 is DFQATT and CDR2 is SNEGSKA (reference sequence). This CDR3 has 14 amino acids. DNA for the CDR3: TGCAGTGCTAGATTGTCGGGGATACCCTACGAGCAGTACTTC. This gives the protein CSARLSGIPYEQYF.

The V call is TRBV11-3, the J call TRBJ2-1; 7 bases agree with TRBD1. Germline V gene data show CDR1 as SGHNT and CDR2 as YENEEA. This CDR3 contains 17 residues. V lost 0 bases, J lost 0 bases, and 5 bases stayed unmatched. In DNA form, the CDR3 reads TGTGCCAGCAGCTTAGATAGGGGACAGAGCTCCTACAATGAGCAGTTCTTC. Its translation is CASSLDRGQSSYNEQFF. Full variable domain (outside the CDR3, taken from reference TRBV11-3 and TRBJ2-1): EAGVVQSPRYKIIEKKQPVAFWCNPISGHNTLYWYLQNLGQGPELLIRYENEEAVDDSQLPKDRFSAERLKGVDSTLKIQPAELGDSAVYLCASSLDRGQSSYNEQFFGPGTRLTVL.

The gene calls are TRBV7-3 and TRBJ2-2; D tentatively reads TRBD1 or TRBD2 (5 bases each). Germline CDR1 and CDR2: SGHTA and FQGTGA. Between the trimmed V and J ends, which lost 8 bases and 0 bases, there was a span of 10 bases. This CDR3 region has 14 residues. CDR3 residues: CASQGTANTGELFF. The CDR3 region has the DNA TGTGCCAGCCAAGGGACGGCGAACACCGGGGAGCTGTTTTTT. Complete variable domain (other parts from reference TRBV7-3 and TRBJ2-2): GAGVSQTPSNKVTEKGKYVELRCDPISGHTALYWYRQSLGQGPEFLIYFQGTGAADDSGLPNDRFFAVRPEGSVSTLKIQRTERGDSAVYLCASQGTANTGELFFGEGSRLTVL.

The table lists this clonotype with a few counts. CDR3 sequence reads: CASTLSGGAGANVLTF. CDR3 nucleotides: TGTGCCAGCACCCTTAGCGGGGGGGCTGGGGCCAACGTCCTGACTTTC. The chain carries TRBV7-2 and TRBJ2-6; 11 bases are shared with TRBD2. Germline trimming cut 7 bases from V and 2 bases from J; bases unmatched to any gene: 4. CDR3 length: 16 residues. Germline V gives CDR1 SGHTA, CDR2 FQGNSA.

This clonotype was picked up a small number of times. This rearrangement joins TRBV6-5 to TRBJ2-3, with 8 bases fitting TRBD1. The CDR3 is 15 amino acids. Germline lookup yields CDR1 MNHEY and CDR2 SVGAGI. V was pared by 6 bases and J by 6 bases, with 11 bases of the junction left unmatched. The CDR3 here is CASRADRADVDTQYF. DNA for the CDR3: TGTGCCAGCAGGGCGGACAGGGCCGATGTTGATACGCAGTATTTT.

V gene TRBV6-5 combines with J gene TRBJ2-4, with 8 positions matching TRBD1. The last part of the DNA fits TRBJ2-7 better; the J call may be wrong. Per the germline V gene, CDR1 is MNHEY and CDR2 is SVGAGI. CDR3 length: 13 amino acids. CDR3 residues: CASSLTGAHEQYF. The CDR3 nucleotides are TGTGCCAGCAGTTTGACAGGGGCACACGAGCAGTACTTC.

As for this clonotype: Germline is not matched at one junction end, which may reflect a read error. V is TRBV12-3 or TRBV12-4 and J is TRBJ2-7; 12 bases are shared with TRBD2. This CDR3 comprises 15 residues. The CDR3 nucleotides are TGTGCCAGCAGTAGGACTAGCGGGGCAAACTACCAGCAGTACTTC. It translates to CASSRTSGANYQQYF.

There are a few counts of this clonotype. V is TRBV29-1 and J is TRBJ2-4, with unresolved D. The germline CDR1 and CDR2 sequences are SQVTM and ANQGSEA. The V gene lost 4 bases and the J gene lost 0 bases, with 7 bases spanning the gap. This CDR3 is 13 amino acids long. Here the CDR3 reads CSVGLLAKNIQYF. In DNA, the CDR3 is TGCAGCGTTGGCCTTCTAGCCAAAAACATTCAGTACTTC. Full variable domain (remainder filled in from reference TRBV29-1 and TRBJ2-4): SAVISQKPSRDICQRGTSLTIQCQVDSQVTMMFWYRQQPGQSLTLIATANQGSEATYESGFVIDKFPISRPNLTFSTLTVSNMSPEDSSIYLCSVGLLAKNIQYFGAGTRLSVL.

This clonotype was seen a few times. This chain connects TRBV29-1 to TRBJ1-2; D is undetermined. The CDR3 runs to 12 residues. Germline CDR1 and CDR2: SQVTM and ANQGSEA. Trimming left V 4 bases short and J 7 bases short, with 13 bases between. Here the CDR3 DNA reads TGCAGCGTTGTGCACGGCGAGGCTGGCTACACCTTC. It is translated as CSVVHGEAGYTF.

This chain links TRBV7-2 with TRBJ2-3, with D perhaps given as TRBD1 or TRBD2 (6 bases each). Germline CDR1 and CDR2: SGHTA and FQGNSA. The CDR3 runs 17 residues. V was clipped by 1 base and J by 1 base, with 15 bases between them. The CDR3 region is CASSLVFGGWGTDTQYF. Written as DNA, the CDR3 is TGTGCCAGCAGCTTAGTTTTCGGGGGCTGGGGCACAGATACGCAGTATTTT.

In DNA form, the CDR3 reads TGTGCCAGCAGTTCCCTGCCGGGGGAGCAGTACTTC. Translation gives CASSSLPGEQYF. This chain connects TRBV27 to TRBJ2-7; a possible D gene is TRBD2 (5 bases). The germline V gene has CDR1 MNHEY and CDR2 SMNVEV (reference sequence). V shed 4 bases and J shed 7 bases, with 11 bases lying between them. The CDR3 spans 12 residues.

Here the CDR3 reads CASREQGPKNIQYF. CDR3 nucleotide sequence: TGTGCCAGCAGAGAACAGGGCCCCAAAAACATTCAGTACTTC. V gene TRBV28 combines with J gene TRBJ2-4, with a weak D call TRBD1 (6 bases). This CDR3 region has 14 residues. Germline V CDR1 and CDR2: MDHEN, SYDVKM. With 6 bases removed from V and 2 bases from J, the gap between germline ends came to 11 bases.